This TCR beta chain is from a study of blood T cell repertoires in COVID-19. Study as a whole: Samples representing acute and convalescent COVID-19 were sourced from the United States, Italy and Spain. T cells, B-cell-depleted T cells, or PBMCs supplied cDNA or gDNA.

Source study methods: Reference gene primer amplification gave nucleated cell count estimates. Assay used: immunoSEQ multiplex PCR; TCRdb lists only in-frame clones, some missing. V and J calls and clone size are as listed in that table; D and trimming were resolved from the DNA. The sample shows approximately 46,000 clones, roughly 81% of them seen only once. V gave up 5 bases and J gave up 1 base; unmatched junction bases: 1. CDR1 and CDR2 from the germline V gene are MNHNY and SVGAGI (reference sequence). The CDR3 spans 13 residues. V and J are TRBV6-6 and TRBJ1-2; 7 bases line up with TRBD1. Input material: peripheral blood. The sequence came from a woman aged 65 to 85 in a cohort sampled during active COVID-19. The CDR3 DNA follows: TGTGCCAGCAGTGCAGGGGGTAACTATGGCTACACCTTC. Its protein product is CASSAGGNYGYTF.